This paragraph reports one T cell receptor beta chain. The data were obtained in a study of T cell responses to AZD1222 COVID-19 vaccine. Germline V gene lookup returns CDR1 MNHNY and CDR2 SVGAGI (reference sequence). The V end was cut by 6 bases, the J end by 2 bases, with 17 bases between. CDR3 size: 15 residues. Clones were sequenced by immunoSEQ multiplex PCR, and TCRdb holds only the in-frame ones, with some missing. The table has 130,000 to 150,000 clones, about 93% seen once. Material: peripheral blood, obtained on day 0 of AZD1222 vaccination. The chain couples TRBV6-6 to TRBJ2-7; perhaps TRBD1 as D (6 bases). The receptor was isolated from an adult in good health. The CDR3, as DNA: TGTGCCAGCAGCAAGGGTACAGGGCTGACCTACGAGCAGTACTTC. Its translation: CASSKGTGLTYEQYF.